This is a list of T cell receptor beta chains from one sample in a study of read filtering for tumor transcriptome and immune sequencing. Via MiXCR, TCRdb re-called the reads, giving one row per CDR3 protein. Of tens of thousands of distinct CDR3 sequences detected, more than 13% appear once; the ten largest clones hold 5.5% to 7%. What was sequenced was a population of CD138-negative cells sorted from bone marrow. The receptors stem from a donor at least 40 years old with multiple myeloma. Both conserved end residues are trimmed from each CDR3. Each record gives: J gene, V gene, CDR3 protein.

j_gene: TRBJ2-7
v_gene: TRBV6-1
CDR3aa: ASLRTGRSRVSEQY

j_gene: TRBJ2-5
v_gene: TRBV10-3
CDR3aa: AIAEGREKAETQY

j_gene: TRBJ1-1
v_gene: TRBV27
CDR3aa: ARPPLGEAF

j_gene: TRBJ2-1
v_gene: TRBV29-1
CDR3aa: SVTLADFNEQF

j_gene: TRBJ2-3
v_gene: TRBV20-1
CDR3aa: SASGARVITDTQY

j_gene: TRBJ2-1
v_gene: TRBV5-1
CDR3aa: ASIQDRGSGRMEQF

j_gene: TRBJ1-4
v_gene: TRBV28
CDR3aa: ASRTGTGGETNEKLF

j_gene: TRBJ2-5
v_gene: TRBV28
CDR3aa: ASKPTGRWEETQY

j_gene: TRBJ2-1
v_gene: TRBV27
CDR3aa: ASSLSPGYNEQF

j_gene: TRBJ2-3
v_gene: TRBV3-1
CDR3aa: ASSQGLAGDGTDTQY

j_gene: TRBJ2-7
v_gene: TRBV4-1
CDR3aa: ASSQDQGRVSSYGQY

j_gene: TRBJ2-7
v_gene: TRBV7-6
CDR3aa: ASSLGTSGPASYEQY

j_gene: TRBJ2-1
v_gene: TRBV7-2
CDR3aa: ASSLRTGRQGTLNEQF

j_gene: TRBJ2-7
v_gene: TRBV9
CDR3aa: ASSVGGQGNEQY

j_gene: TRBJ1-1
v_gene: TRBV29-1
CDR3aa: SVTQTGDAF